The 25 T cell receptor beta chains below all came from one sample that was sequenced in a study of blood T cell repertoires in COVID-19. Only in-frame clones appear in the TCRdb table, and some are missing; sequencing was by immunoSEQ multiplex PCR. The sample has about 320,000 clones; around 85% are singletons. Source material: PBMCs or T cells enriched from blood (not recorded which). The receptors stem from a woman aged 30 to 39 who had been exposed to COVID-19.

The V and J genes are TRBV28 and TRBJ2-7, with D possibly matching TRBD2 (5 bases). V gave up 7 bases and J gave up 5 bases, with 18 bases separating them. This CDR3 has 14 residues. Germline-derived CDR1 and CDR2 are MDHEN and SYDVKM. The CDR3 loop is CASTRRAWRNEQYF. CDR3 in DNA: TGTGCCAGCACCCGGCGGGCCTGGCGCAACGAGCAGTACTTC.

The rearrangement links TRBV19 to TRBJ1-2, with TRBD1 as a possible D gene (5 bases). V was cut by 5 bases and J by 6 bases, with 13 bases left in between. CDR1 is LNHDA and CDR2 is SQIVND in the germline V gene (reference sequence). The CDR3 is made up of 13 amino acids. The CDR3, as DNA: TGTGCCAGTAGTCGCGCCGCGGGGGATGGCTACACCTTC. Its translation is CASSRAAGDGYTF.

The chain combines TRBV11-2 with TRBJ1-6; 10 bases map to TRBD1. CDR1 is SGHAT, CDR2 FQNNGV, per germline. The J segment lost 4 bases and the V segment lost 5 bases, leaving 8 bases of the junction unmatched. The CDR3 is made up of 17 amino acids. CDR3 DNA: TGTGCCAGCAGCCTGGGACAGGGGATATTATATAATTCACCCCTCCACTTT. The encoded protein is CASSLGQGILYNSPLHF.

The chain is built from TRBV7-9 and TRBJ1-2; 11 nucleotides align to TRBD1. This CDR3 region has 16 residues. CDR1 is SEHNR and CDR2 is FQNEAQ in the germline V gene (reference sequence). V gave up 5 bases and J gave up 8 bases; unmatched junction bases: 13. The CDR3 DNA sequence: TGTGCCAGCAGCCCGTCTATTGGACAGGGGGCTCAGGGCTACACCTTC. It is translated as CASSPSIGQGAQGYTF.

The chain links TRBV6-5 to TRBJ1-5; maybe TRBD1 (5 bases). V lost 7 bases, J lost 6 bases, and 19 bases lay in between. Germline values: CDR1 MNHEY, CDR2 SVGAGI. CDR3 length: 15 residues. The CDR3 region is CASTPRGGKGQPQHF. The CDR3 DNA follows: TGTGCCAGCACCCCTCGCGGGGGGAAGGGTCAGCCCCAGCATTTT.

A single count supports this clone. J is TRBJ2-1 and V is TRBV7-3; TRBD2 matches at 9 bases. Germline lookup yields CDR1 SGHTA and CDR2 FQGTGA. There are 18 residues in the CDR3. Losses at the gene ends were 2 bases for V and 7 bases for J; bases not matched to a gene: 15. The CDR3 loop reads CASSLEGPGLALWNEQFF. In nucleotides, the CDR3 is TGTGCCAGCAGCTTAGAAGGTCCGGGACTAGCCCTATGGAATGAGCAGTTCTTC.

The chain couples TRBV18 to TRBJ1-1, with D possibly matching TRBD1 (5 bases). The CDR3 is 15 residues long. Trimming pared 4 bases from V and 0 bases from J, leaving 12 bases between. Germline CDR1 and CDR2: KGHSH and LQKENI. CDR3 bases: TGTGCCAGCTCACGGTACGAGACAGTGAACACTGAAGCTTTCTTT. Residues: CASSRYETVNTEAFF.

The V call is TRBV25-1, the J call TRBJ1-1; D is unclear. From germline, CDR1 is MGHDK and CDR2 SYGVNS. The CDR3 runs to 14 residues. Trimming pared 4 bases from V and 2 bases from J, leaving 11 bases between. The CDR3 DNA reads TGTGCCAGCAGTGTTTTGGAGGGTAACACTGAAGCTTTCTTT. Residues: CASSVLEGNTEAFF.

The J gene is TRBJ2-1, the V gene TRBV10-3; TRBD1 matches 11 bases. The V gene's germline CDR1 is ENHRY and CDR2 SYGVKD. The CDR3 extends over 16 amino acids. The trim removed 0 bases at V and 11 bases at J, leaving 9 bases unmatched. In DNA, the CDR3 is TGTGCCATCAGTGAGTCTGGGACAGGGGGGCGAGTAAAGCAGTTCTTC. It specifies CAISESGTGGRVKQFF.

As DNA, the CDR3 is TGCGCCAGCACCTCTGGGCCGGGACAGGAAACCGGGGAGCTGTTTTTT. Translated, it gives CASTSGPGQETGELFF. The V call is TRBV4-3, the J call TRBJ2-2; 8 bases map to TRBD1. CDR1 and CDR2 from the germline V gene are LGHNA and YSLEER. V dropped 7 bases and J dropped 5; count of bases not matched to a gene: 12. The CDR3 runs 16 residues.

The chain's CDR3 is CAWSVRGAATQYF. In nucleotides, the CDR3 is TGTGCCTGGAGTGTACGGGGGGCCGCGACCCAGTACTTC. The J gene is TRBJ2-5, the V gene TRBV30, with D possibly TRBD2 on 7 matching bases. The germline V and J ends were trimmed by 0 bases and 7 bases, with 12 bases remaining between them. Per germline, CDR1 GTSNPN and CDR2 SVGIG (reference sequence). This CDR3 has 13 residues. The full variable domain, with the rest looked up from reference TRBV30 and TRBJ2-5, is SQTIHQWPATLVQPVGSPLSLECTVEGTSNPNLYWYRQAAGRGLQLLFYSVGIGQISSEVPQNLSASRPQDRQFILSSKKLLLSDSGFYLCAWSVRGAATQYFGPGTRLLVL.

This rearrangement joins TRBV28 to TRBJ1-3; 8 nucleotides line up with TRBD1. Per the germline V gene, CDR1 is MDHEN and CDR2 is SYDVKM. The trim removed 4 bases at V and 6 bases at J, leaving 8 bases unmatched. This CDR3 spans 15 amino acids. The CDR3 spells CASSSPGQVVNTIYF. For the CDR3, the DNA is TGTGCCAGCAGTTCGCCGGGACAGGTGGTAAACACCATATATTTT.

The V gene is TRBV6-5, the J gene TRBJ2-7; 9 bases agree with TRBD2. Germline V gene lookup returns CDR1 MNHEY and CDR2 SVGAGI. The CDR3 runs to 14 residues. Trimming cost V 5 bases and J 6 bases; bases outside gene matches: 8. The CDR3 coding sequence is TGTGCCAGCAGTACTACGGGACTAGCTGGCGAGCAGTACTTC. Protein product: CASSTTGLAGEQYF.

The chain carries TRBV28 and TRBJ2-7, with a possible D match to TRBD1 (6 bases). V dropped 5 bases and J dropped 3 bases, with 14 bases sitting between them. This CDR3 is 14 amino acids long. Germline V CDR1 and CDR2: MDHEN, SYDVKM. Here the CDR3 reads CASSPTGSGYEQYF. Here the CDR3 DNA reads TGTGCCAGCAGTCCAACAGGGAGCGGCTACGAGCAGTACTTC.

The chain combines TRBV7-9 with TRBJ2-3, with TRBD2 matching over 8 bases. Germline V gene lookup returns CDR1 SEHNR and CDR2 FQNEAQ (reference sequence). The CDR3 loop spans 14 amino acids. Trimming cost V 2 bases and J 9 bases; bases outside gene matches: 7. CDR3 DNA sequence: TGTGCCAGCAGCTTAACGGGAGGGGAACAAACGCAGTATTTT. Translation gives CASSLTGGEQTQYF.

The rearrangement joins TRBV4-1 to TRBJ2-1, with TRBD2 matching 8 bases. From germline, CDR1 is MGHRA and CDR2 YSYEKL. With 0 bases clipped from V and 4 bases from J, the junction kept 5 bases outside the gene matches. CDR3 length: 16 residues. The chain's CDR3 is CASSQDTAGAYNEQFF. The CDR3 DNA reads as TGCGCCAGCAGCCAAGACACAGCGGGAGCTTACAATGAGCAGTTCTTC.

This clone was observed a single time. The chain has TRBV5-8 and TRBJ1-2; D might be TRBD1 (6 bases). Germline CDR1 is SGHTS and CDR2 is YDEGEE. The CDR3 is 16 amino acids. Trimming cost V 1 base and J 5 bases, with 18 bases left between them. DNA of the CDR3: TGTGCCAGCAGCTTGAAAGCCTACAGGGAGGGATATGGCTACACCTTC. Translated: CASSLKAYREGYGYTF.

The chain couples TRBV28 to TRBJ1-5; 7 positions match TRBD1. Germline assignment: CDR1 MDHEN and CDR2 SYDVKM. CDR3 length: 13 amino acids. V lost 5 bases to trimming and J lost 5 bases; unmatched junction nucleotides: 3. The CDR3 spells CASSDREDQPQHF. Here the CDR3 DNA reads TGTGCCAGCAGTGACAGGGAGGATCAGCCCCAGCATTTT. Filled out from reference TRBV28 and TRBJ1-5, the complete variable domain reads DVKVTQSSRYLVKRTGEKVFLECVQDMDHENMFWYRQDPGLGLRLIYFSYDVKMKEKGDIPEGYSVSREKKERFSLILESASTNQTSMYLCASSDREDQPQHFGDGTRLSIL.

This chain links TRBV6-1 with TRBJ1-3; 7 bases are shared with TRBD1. The V gene end was trimmed by 4 bases and the J gene end by 2 bases; junction bases not matched to a gene: 5. The germline gives CDR1 MNHNS, CDR2 SASEGT. The CDR3 contains 15 residues. The CDR3 DNA reads TGTGCCAGCAGTGGTAGACAGGGAGCTGGAAACACCATATATTTT. Protein: CASSGRQGAGNTIYF.

The chain uses TRBV13 and TRBJ1-5; D call uncertain. The ends were cut back, 10 bases at V and 5 bases at J, with 15 bases in the middle. The length of the CDR3 is 13 residues. The germline V gene has CDR1 PRHDT and CDR2 FYEKMQ (reference sequence). The CDR3 DNA reads TGTGCCAACGCTTCCGGAAGCGATCAGCCCCAGCATTTT. The encoded protein is CANASGSDQPQHF.

The chain links TRBV7-2 to TRBJ1-2, with 8 bases lining up with TRBD1. From germline, CDR1 is SGHTA and CDR2 FQGNSA. This CDR3 contains 13 residues. The V segment lost 4 bases and the J segment 4 bases; nucleotides outside the gene matches: 2. In DNA, the CDR3 is TGTGCCAGCAGCTGGACAGGGAGCTATGGCTACACCTTC. Translation gives CASSWTGSYGYTF.

The chain employs TRBV5-1 and TRBJ2-3, with unresolved D. The germline CDR1 and CDR2 sequences are SGHRS and YFSETQ. The length of the CDR3 is 17 residues. Trimming took off 0 bases at V and 4 bases at J, with 18 bases between the two ends. In nucleotides, the CDR3 is TGCGCCAGCAGCTTGGAATCGGTGGGCGCAATCCCAGATACGCAGTATTTT. This sequence encodes CASSLESVGAIPDTQYF. Full variable domain (outside the CDR3, taken from reference TRBV5-1 and TRBJ2-3): KAGVTQTPRYLIKTRGQQVTLSCSPISGHRSVSWYQQTPGQGLQFLFEYFSETQRNKGNFPGRFSGRQFSNSRSEMNVSTLELGDSALYLCASSLESVGAIPDTQYFGPGTRLTVL.

The CDR3 here is CATSRDSGTGSDEQYF. CDR3 nucleotides: TGTGCCACCAGCAGAGATTCCGGGACAGGGTCGGACGAGCAGTACTTC. The chain uses TRBV15 and TRBJ2-7; 9 bases are shared with TRBD1. Trimming at V came to 0 bases and at J to 5 bases, leaving 8 bases not matched to a gene. Germline-derived CDR1 and CDR2 are LNHNV and YYDKDF (reference sequence). The CDR3 has 16 amino acids.

The chain has TRBV2 and TRBJ1-6; the D gene is possibly TRBD1 (5 bases). The CDR3 totals 14 residues. Trimming cost V 6 bases and J 7 bases, with 13 bases left between them. Germline V gene data show CDR1 as SNHLY and CDR2 as FYNNEI. CDR3 region: CASRIGQGNSPLHF. CDR3 nucleotides: TGTGCCAGCAGGATCGGGCAGGGAAATTCACCCCTCCACTTT.

The gene calls are TRBV6-5 and TRBJ1-3; possibly TRBD1 for D (5 bases). The ends were cut back, 6 bases at V and 4 bases at J, with 16 bases in the middle. CDR1 is MNHEY and CDR2 is SVGAGI in the germline V gene. The CDR3 is 15 residues long. The CDR3 nucleotides are TGTGCCAGCAGCCTTACGGCGGGGACGGGAAACACCATATATTTT. Residues: CASSLTAGTGNTIYF.